The 14 T cell receptor beta chains in this list originate from one sample, sequenced in a study of blood T cell repertoires in COVID-19 (dated by TCRdb to between 2020 and 2021). Library method: the immunoSEQ multiplex PCR assay. Imported from immuneACCESS, the table was reduced by TCRdb to in-frame sequences with V and J called. These copies leave out some clones; in studies compared against another copy, an unresolved V gene accounts for under half, and the cause of the remainder is not known. The sample contains around 250,000 clones, roughly 90% of them found a single time. 2.5% to 3.5% of the sample lies in the top ten. The specimen was peripheral blood. The source is a woman aged 25 to 39 with active or convalescent COVID-19.

The genes are TRBV12-3 or TRBV12-4 and TRBJ2-1, with D unresolved. The CDR3 totals 12 residues. V lost 3 bases and J lost 9, with 9 bases in between. Here the CDR3 reads CASSFGPSEQFF. CDR3 sequence (DNA): TGTGCCAGCAGTTTTGGCCCCAGTGAGCAGTTCTTC.

The J gene is TRBJ1-4, the V gene TRBV27, with D maybe TRBD1 (5 bases). The CDR3 is 14 residues long. Germline assignment: CDR1 MNHEY and CDR2 SMNVEV (reference sequence). The V gene lost 6 bases and the J gene lost 8 bases, with 16 bases spanning the gap. The CDR3 protein is CASSRRQLGEKLFF. CDR3 nucleotide sequence: TGTGCCAGCAGCCGTAGACAGTTGGGAGAAAAACTGTTTTTT.

This clone was counted only a few times. The CDR3 is CASSSQGPNTEAFF. CDR3 DNA sequence: TGCGCCAGCAGCTCTCAGGGTCCCAACACTGAAGCTTTCTTT. The chain recombines TRBV5-1 with TRBJ1-1, with D perhaps TRBD1 (5 bases). The V gene's germline CDR1 is SGHRS and CDR2 YFSETQ. The CDR3 loop spans 14 amino acids. V shed 3 bases and J shed 2 bases, with 11 bases lying between them.

This chain links TRBV3-1 (or the pseudogene TRBV3-2) with TRBJ2-7, with 9 nucleotides matching TRBD1. Germline trimming cut 3 bases from V and 4 bases from J; bases unmatched to any gene: 10. In germline, CDR1 is LGHDT, CDR2 YNNKEL (reference sequence). The CDR3 consists of 16 residues. CDR3 amino acids: CASSHGQGLFKYEQYF. The DNA for the CDR3 is TGTGCCAGCAGCCATGGACAGGGGCTTTTTAAGTACGAGCAGTACTTC.

The chain carries TRBV7-9 and TRBJ1-5; 11 bases are shared with TRBD1. Germline V lookup: CDR1 SEHNR, CDR2 FQNEAQ (reference sequence). Trimming removed 5 bases from V and 5 bases from J; junction bases left unmatched: 11. This CDR3 has 17 residues. The CDR3 DNA is TGTGCCAGCAGCGCGGACAGGGGGCGCGGGCGGGATCAGCCCCAGCATTTT. Translation gives CASSADRGRGRDQPQHF. The full variable domain, completed using reference TRBV7-9 and TRBJ1-5, is DTGVSQNPRHKITKRGQNVTFRCDPISEHNRLYWYRQTLGQGPEFLTYFQNEAQLEKSRLLSDRFSAERPKGSFSTLEIQRTEQGDSAMYLCASSADRGRGRDQPQHFGDGTRLSIL.

V is TRBV7-8 and J is TRBJ2-2, with D possibly TRBD2 on 6 matching bases. The V and J ends lost 2 bases and 6 bases respectively, with 13 bases between them. The CDR3 has 15 amino acids. Germline V lookup: CDR1 SGHVS, CDR2 FQNEAQ. CDR3 DNA sequence: TGTGCCAGCAGCTTACTCCGCAGGGAGGCCGGGGAGCTGTTTTTT. Its translation is CASSLLRREAGELFF.

The J gene is TRBJ1-2, the V gene TRBV27; TRBD1 matches 8 bases. Germline lookup yields CDR1 MNHEY and CDR2 SMNVEV (reference sequence). The CDR3 extends over 13 amino acids. The V and J ends lost 5 bases and 7 bases, in that order; junction bases with no gene match: 6. The CDR3 region is CASSERQGSGYTF. The CDR3 DNA reads as TGTGCCAGCAGTGAGAGACAGGGGTCTGGCTACACCTTC.

This chain joins TRBV6-2 or TRBV6-3 and TRBJ1-5; D remains unclear. The CDR3 consists of 12 residues. Trimming stripped 4 bases from V and 6 bases from J, with 7 bases between. Germline V gene sequence: CDR1 MNHEY, CDR2 SVGEGT. Here the CDR3 reads CASSSYGQPQHF. CDR3 sequence (DNA): TGTGCCAGCAGTTCGTACGGTCAGCCCCAGCATTTT.

The chain combines TRBV5-1 with TRBJ1-2, with TRBD1 identical over 10 bases. Germline loops: CDR1 SGHRS, CDR2 YFSETQ. V lost 0 bases to trimming and J lost 4 bases; unmatched junction nucleotides: 6. The CDR3 spans 16 residues. The chain's CDR3 is CASSLAGDRGPYGYTF. DNA for the CDR3: TGCGCCAGCAGCTTGGCCGGTGACAGGGGGCCCTATGGCTACACCTTC.

This chain uses TRBV29-1 with TRBJ1-1; D may be TRBD1 (5 bases). From germline, CDR1 is SQVTM and CDR2 ANQGSEA. Trimming removed 7 bases from V and 2 bases from J, with 14 bases in between. The CDR3 extends over 13 amino acids. The CDR3 loop reads CSALRQSNTEAFF. The CDR3 DNA is TGCAGCGCTCTAAGACAGTCAAACACTGAAGCTTTCTTT.

This clone was recorded only once. This rearrangement joins TRBV4-3 to TRBJ2-3; TRBD1 might be the D (6 bases). Germline CDR1 reads LGHNA; CDR2 reads YSLEER. The CDR3 runs to 14 residues. Trimming took 0 bases from V and 5 from J, leaving 9 bases between them. CDR3 protein: CASSQELTGDTQYF. In DNA, the CDR3 is TGCGCCAGCAGCCAAGAACTGACAGGAGATACGCAGTATTTT.

The V call is TRBV10-3, the J call TRBJ1-4, with TRBD1 matching over 9 bases. The CDR3 extends over 14 amino acids. CDR1 is ENHRY, CDR2 SYGVKD, per germline. V lost 10 bases, J lost 0 bases, and 3 bases stayed unmatched. CDR3 region: CATGQGSTNEKLFF. In DNA form, the CDR3 reads TGTGCCACCGGACAGGGGTCAACTAATGAAAAACTGTTTTTT.

J is TRBJ1-2 and V is TRBV5-6; 12 bases align to TRBD1. Trimming took 2 bases from V and 6 from J; bases not matched to a gene: 8. CDR1 is SGHDT, CDR2 YYEEEE, per germline. The CDR3 has 16 amino acids. The chain's CDR3 is CASSFGTGGYGNGYTF. The CDR3, as DNA: TGTGCCAGCAGCTTCGGGACAGGGGGCTATGGGAATGGCTACACCTTC.

The rearrangement links TRBV3-1 (or the pseudogene TRBV3-2) to TRBJ2-1; D uncertain. The CDR3 runs to 16 residues. Germline loops: CDR1 LGHDT, CDR2 YNNKEL (reference sequence). V was shortened by 3 bases and J by 4 bases, with 16 bases between the two germline ends. The CDR3 DNA follows: TGTGCCAGCAGCCAGATTGTTAATAGTCCTTACAATGAGCAGTTCTTC. Protein: CASSQIVNSPYNEQFF.